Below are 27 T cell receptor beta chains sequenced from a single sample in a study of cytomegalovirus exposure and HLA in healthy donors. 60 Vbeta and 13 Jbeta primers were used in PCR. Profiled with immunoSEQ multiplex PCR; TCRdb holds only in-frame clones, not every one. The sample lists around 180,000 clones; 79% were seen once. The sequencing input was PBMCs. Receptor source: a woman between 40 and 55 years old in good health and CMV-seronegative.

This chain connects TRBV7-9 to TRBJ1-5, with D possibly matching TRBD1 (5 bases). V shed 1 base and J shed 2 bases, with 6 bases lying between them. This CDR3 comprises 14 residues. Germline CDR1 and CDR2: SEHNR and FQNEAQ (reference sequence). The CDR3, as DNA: TGTGCCAGCAGCTTAGGGGGGGGCAATCAGCCCCAGCATTTT. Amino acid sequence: CASSLGGGNQPQHF. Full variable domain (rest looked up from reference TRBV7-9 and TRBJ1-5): DTGVSQNPRHKITKRGQNVTFRCDPISEHNRLYWYRQTLGQGPEFLTYFQNEAQLEKSRLLSDRFSAERPKGSFSTLEIQRTEQGDSAMYLCASSLGGGNQPQHFGDGTRLSIL.

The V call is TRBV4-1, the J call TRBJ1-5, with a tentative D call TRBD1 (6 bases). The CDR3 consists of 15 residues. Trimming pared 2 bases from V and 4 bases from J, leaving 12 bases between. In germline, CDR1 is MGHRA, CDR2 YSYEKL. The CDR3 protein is CASSQLHTGNQPQHF. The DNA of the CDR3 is TGCGCCAGCAGCCAATTACACACAGGGAATCAGCCCCAGCATTTT.

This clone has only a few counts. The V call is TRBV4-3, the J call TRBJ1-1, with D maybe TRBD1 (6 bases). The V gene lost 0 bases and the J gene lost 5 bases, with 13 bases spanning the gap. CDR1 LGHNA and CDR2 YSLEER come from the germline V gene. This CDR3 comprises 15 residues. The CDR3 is CASSQDHRVGTEAFF. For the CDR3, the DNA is TGCGCCAGCAGCCAAGACCACAGGGTCGGGACTGAAGCTTTCTTT.

This CDR3 is CASSAGRAYGYTF. The CDR3 DNA reads as TGTGCCAGCAGTGCAGGCAGGGCTTATGGCTACACCTTC. The V gene is TRBV6-1, the J gene TRBJ1-2; D possibly corresponds to TRBD1 (5 bases). This CDR3 comprises 13 residues. Trimming removed 4 bases at V and 5 bases at J, with 11 bases between. In germline, CDR1 is MNHNS, CDR2 SASEGT.

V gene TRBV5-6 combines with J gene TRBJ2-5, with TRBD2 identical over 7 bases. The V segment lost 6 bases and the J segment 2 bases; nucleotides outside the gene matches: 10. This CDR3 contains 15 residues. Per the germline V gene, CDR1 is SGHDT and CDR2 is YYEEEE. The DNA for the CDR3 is TGTGCCAGCACCGAGTGGGGGGGACTACAAGAGACCCAGTACTTC. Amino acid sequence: CASTEWGGLQETQYF.

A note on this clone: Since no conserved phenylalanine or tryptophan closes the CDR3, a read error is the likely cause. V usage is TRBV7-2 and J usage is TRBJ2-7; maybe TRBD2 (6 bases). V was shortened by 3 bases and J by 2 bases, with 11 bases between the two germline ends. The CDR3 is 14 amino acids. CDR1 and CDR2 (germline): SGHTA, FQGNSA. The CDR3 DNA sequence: TGTGCCAGCAGCTTTGGGACTCTTACCTACGAGCAGTACCTC. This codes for CASSFGTLTYEQYL.

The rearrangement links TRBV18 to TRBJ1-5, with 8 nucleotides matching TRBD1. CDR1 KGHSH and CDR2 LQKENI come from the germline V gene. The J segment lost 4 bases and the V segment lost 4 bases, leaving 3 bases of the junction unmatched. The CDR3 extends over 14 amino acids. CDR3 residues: CASSLGTGNQPQHF. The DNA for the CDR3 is TGTGCCAGCTCACTCGGGACAGGTAATCAGCCCCAGCATTTT.

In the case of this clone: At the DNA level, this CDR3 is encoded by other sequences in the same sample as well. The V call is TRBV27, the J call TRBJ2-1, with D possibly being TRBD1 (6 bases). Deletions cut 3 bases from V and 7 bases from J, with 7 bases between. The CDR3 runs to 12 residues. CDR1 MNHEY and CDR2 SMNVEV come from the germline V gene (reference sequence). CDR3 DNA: TGTGCCAGCAGTTTTCAGGGGAATGAGCAGTTCTTC. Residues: CASSFQGNEQFF.

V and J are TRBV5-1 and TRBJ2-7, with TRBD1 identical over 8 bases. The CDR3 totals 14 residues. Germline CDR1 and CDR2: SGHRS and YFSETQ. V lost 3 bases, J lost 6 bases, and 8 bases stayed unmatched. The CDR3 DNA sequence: TGCGCCAGCAGCTCCACAGGGGGGTTAATCGAGCAGTACTTC. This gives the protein CASSSTGGLIEQYF.

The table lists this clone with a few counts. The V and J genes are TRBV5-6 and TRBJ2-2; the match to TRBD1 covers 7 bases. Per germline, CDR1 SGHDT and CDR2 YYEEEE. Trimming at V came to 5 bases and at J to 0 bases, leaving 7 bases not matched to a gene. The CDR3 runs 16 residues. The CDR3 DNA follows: TGTGCCAGCAGTTCGTTGGGACAGCCGAACACCGGGGAGCTGTTTTTT. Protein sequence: CASSSLGQPNTGELFF.

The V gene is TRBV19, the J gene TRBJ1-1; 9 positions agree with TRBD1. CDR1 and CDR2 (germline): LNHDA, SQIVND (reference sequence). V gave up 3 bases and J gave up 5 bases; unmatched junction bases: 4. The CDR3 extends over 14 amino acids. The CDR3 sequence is CASSIRQGGTEAFF. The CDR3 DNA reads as TGTGCCAGTAGTATTAGACAGGGGGGAACTGAAGCTTTCTTT.

Written as DNA, the CDR3 is TGTGCCAGTAGTACGGGACAGGGAAGATTTACTGAAGCTTTCTTT. Its translation: CASSTGQGRFTEAFF. This sequence joins TRBV19 and TRBJ1-1; 9 positions agree with TRBD1. Germline assignment: CDR1 LNHDA and CDR2 SQIVND (reference sequence). V shed 4 bases and J 5 bases; nucleotides not matched to a gene: 8. This CDR3 is built from 15 residues.

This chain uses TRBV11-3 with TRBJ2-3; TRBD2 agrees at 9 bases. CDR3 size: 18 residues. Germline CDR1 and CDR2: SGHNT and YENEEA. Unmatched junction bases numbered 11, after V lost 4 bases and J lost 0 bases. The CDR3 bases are TGTGCCAGCAGCTCTTCTAGCGGGGCCTATTCTAGCACAGATACGCAGTATTTT. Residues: CASSSSSGAYSSTDTQYF.

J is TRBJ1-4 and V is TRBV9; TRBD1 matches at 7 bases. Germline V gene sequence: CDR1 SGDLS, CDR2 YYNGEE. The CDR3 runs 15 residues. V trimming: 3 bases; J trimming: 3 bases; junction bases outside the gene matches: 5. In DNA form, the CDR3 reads TGTGCCAGCAGCGCGGGACAGAAACCTAATGAAAAACTGTTTTTT. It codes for CASSAGQKPNEKLFF. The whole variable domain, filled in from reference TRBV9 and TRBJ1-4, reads DSGVTQTPKHLITATGQRVTLRCSPRSGDLSVYWYQQSLDQGLQFLIQYYNGEERAKGNILERFSAQQFPDLHSELNLSSLELGDSALYFCASSAGQKPNEKLFFGSGTQLSVL.

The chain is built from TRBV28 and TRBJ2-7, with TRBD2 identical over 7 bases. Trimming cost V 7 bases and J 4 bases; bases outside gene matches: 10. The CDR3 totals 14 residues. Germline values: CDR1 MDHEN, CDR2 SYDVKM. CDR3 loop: CASISAGDGYEQYF. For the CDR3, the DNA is TGTGCCAGCATATCTGCGGGAGACGGTTACGAGCAGTACTTC.

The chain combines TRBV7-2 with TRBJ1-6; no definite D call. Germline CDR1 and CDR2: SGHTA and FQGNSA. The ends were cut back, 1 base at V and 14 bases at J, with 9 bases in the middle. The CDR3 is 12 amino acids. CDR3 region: CASSLGVLALHF. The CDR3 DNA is TGTGCCAGCAGCTTAGGAGTGTTAGCCCTCCACTTT.

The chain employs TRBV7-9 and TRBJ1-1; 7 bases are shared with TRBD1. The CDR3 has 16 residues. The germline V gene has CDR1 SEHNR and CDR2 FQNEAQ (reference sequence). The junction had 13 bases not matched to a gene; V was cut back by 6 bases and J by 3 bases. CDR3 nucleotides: TGTGCCAGCAGGCCAAGACAGGGCAGGAAGGACACTGAAGCTTTCTTT. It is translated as CASRPRQGRKDTEAFF.

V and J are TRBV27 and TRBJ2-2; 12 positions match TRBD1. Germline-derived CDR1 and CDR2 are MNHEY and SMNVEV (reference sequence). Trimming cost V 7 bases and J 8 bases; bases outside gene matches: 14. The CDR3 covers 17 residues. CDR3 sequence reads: CASTAPGTGGAEGELFF. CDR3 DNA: TGTGCCAGCACCGCACCCGGGACAGGGGGCGCCGAGGGGGAGCTGTTTTTT.

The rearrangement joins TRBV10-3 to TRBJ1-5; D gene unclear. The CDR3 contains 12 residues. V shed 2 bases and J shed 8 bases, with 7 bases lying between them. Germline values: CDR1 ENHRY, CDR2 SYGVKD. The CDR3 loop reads CAISEPSEPQHF. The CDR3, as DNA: TGTGCCATCAGTGAGCCCAGTGAGCCCCAGCATTTT.

The CDR3 here is CASRLTGTGVSYTF. CDR3 sequence (DNA): TGTGCCAGCAGATTGACCGGGACAGGGGTGAGCTACACCTTC. The rearrangement links TRBV6-5 to TRBJ1-2, with 10 bases that match TRBD1. This CDR3 is built from 14 residues. Trimming at V came to 6 bases and at J to 9 bases, leaving 10 bases not matched to a gene. Germline CDR1 is MNHEY and CDR2 is SVGAGI.

The CDR3 here is CASSIWTSGGNEQFF. In DNA form, the CDR3 reads TGTGCCAGTAGTATTTGGACTAGCGGGGGCAATGAGCAGTTCTTC. The J gene is TRBJ2-1, the V gene TRBV19; 13 bases align to TRBD2. V trimming: 3 bases; J trimming: 6 bases; junction bases outside the gene matches: 2. Germline V gives CDR1 LNHDA, CDR2 SQIVND (reference sequence). This CDR3 has 15 residues.

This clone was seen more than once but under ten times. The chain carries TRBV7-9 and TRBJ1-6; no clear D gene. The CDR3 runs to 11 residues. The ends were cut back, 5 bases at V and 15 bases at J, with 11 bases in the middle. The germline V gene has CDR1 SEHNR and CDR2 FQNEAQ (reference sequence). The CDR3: CASSPSPHLHF. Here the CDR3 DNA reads TGTGCCAGCAGCCCCAGTCCCCACCTCCACTTT.

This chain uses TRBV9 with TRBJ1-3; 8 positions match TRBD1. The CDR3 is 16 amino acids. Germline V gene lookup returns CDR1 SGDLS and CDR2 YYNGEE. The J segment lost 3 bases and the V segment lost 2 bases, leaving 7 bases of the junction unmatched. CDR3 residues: CASSVSTGEIGNTIYF. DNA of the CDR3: TGTGCCAGCAGCGTCTCGACAGGGGAAATTGGAAACACCATATATTTT.

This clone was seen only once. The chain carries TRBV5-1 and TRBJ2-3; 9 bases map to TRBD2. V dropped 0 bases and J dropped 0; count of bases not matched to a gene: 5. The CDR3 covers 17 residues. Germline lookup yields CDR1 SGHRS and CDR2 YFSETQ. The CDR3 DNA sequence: TGCGCCAGCAGCTTGGATAGCGGGGGCGCTAGCACAGATACGCAGTATTTT. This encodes CASSLDSGGASTDTQYF.

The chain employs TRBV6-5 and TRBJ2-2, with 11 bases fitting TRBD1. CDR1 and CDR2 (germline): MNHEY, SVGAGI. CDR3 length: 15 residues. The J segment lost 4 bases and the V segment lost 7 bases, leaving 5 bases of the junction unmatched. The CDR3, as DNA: TGTGCCAGCATCGGGGACAGGGGGGCCACCGGGGAGCTGTTTTTT. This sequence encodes CASIGDRGATGELFF.

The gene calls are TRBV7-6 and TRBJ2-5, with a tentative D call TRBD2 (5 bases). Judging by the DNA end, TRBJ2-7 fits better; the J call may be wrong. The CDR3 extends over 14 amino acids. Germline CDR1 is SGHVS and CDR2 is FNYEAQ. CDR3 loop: CASSSWVEGHEQYF. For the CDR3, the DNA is TGTGCCAGCAGCTCCTGGGTAGAGGGCCACGAGCAGTACTTC.

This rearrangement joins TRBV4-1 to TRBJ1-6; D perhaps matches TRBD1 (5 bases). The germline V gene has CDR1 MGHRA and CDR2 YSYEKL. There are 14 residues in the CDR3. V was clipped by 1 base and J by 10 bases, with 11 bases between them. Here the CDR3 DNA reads TGCGCCAGCAGCCAAGGAGACAGAGGATCACCCCTCCACTTT. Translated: CASSQGDRGSPLHF.